Reported below is one T cell receptor beta chain. Its antigen remains unknown. The data stem from a study of cytomegalovirus exposure and HLA in healthy donors. The study's findings and limits: Accurate HLA-A and HLA-B prediction from TCR beta sequences was reported for most subjects. Association with HLA alleles at 0.05 false discovery rate was found for some 18,000 TCR beta sequences in a later analysis. V- and J-gene trimming of TCR beta was linked (in a later analysis) to a missense DCLRE1C variant. In an earlier analysis, most TCR beta V segments were productive about 87% or about 30% of the time.

The PCR contained 60 Vbeta and 13 Jbeta primers. The data were produced by immunoSEQ multiplex PCR, yet TCRdb's version contains in-frame clones alone and is incomplete. The table includes under 70,000 clones, around 74% detected once. Germline CDR1 SNHLY, CDR2 FYNNEI. CDR3 length: 13 residues. Trimming took off 3 bases at V and 0 bases at J, with 5 bases between the two ends. This TCR was recovered from a male donor in good health and CMV-seropositive. The chain recombines TRBV2 with TRBJ1-1, with D hard to call. The source material was PBMCs. The CDR3 sequence is CASSEELNTEAFF. In DNA, the CDR3 is TGTGCCAGCAGTGAGGAGCTGAACACTGAAGCTTTCTTT.